These 18 T cell receptor beta chains share one sample of origin, sequenced in a study of T cell repertoires in cytomegalovirus infection. From the reads, TCRdb called clonotypes with MiXCR, one entry per CDR3 protein. Found here are hundreds of thousands of distinct CDR3 sequences, roughly 16% of them singletons; the top ten hold about 12%. Sequencing was performed on PBMCs. The receptors shown here come from a human donor in good health (CMV status not recorded). Some clones in this sample may be carry-over from other donors' samples.

Only a few counts were recorded for this clonotype. The rearrangement links TRBV20-1 to TRBJ2-3; TRBD2 agrees at 8 bases. The CDR3 contains 14 residues. CDR1 and CDR2 (germline): DFQATT, SNEGSKA (reference sequence). Trimming cost V 1 base and J 4 bases; bases outside gene matches: 4. CDR3 region: CSARASGRADTQYF. The CDR3 nucleotides read TGCAGTGCTAGAGCTAGCGGGCGGGCAGATACGCAGTATTTT.

This clonotype occurred a few times. This chain joins TRBV20-1 and TRBJ2-3; D gene uncertain. The germline V gene has CDR1 DFQATT and CDR2 SNEGSKA (reference sequence). CDR3 length equals 14 residues. Between the trimmed V and J ends, which lost 4 bases and 1 base, there was a span of 12 bases. In DNA, the CDR3 is TGCAGTGCTAATAGACCGGTAGGCACAGATACGCAGTATTTT. Translating gives CSANRPVGTDTQYF.

This clonotype has more than one count but fewer than ten. The chain is built from TRBV9 and TRBJ2-7; 13 bases match TRBD2. There are 15 residues in the CDR3. Germline CDR1 reads SGDLS; CDR2 reads YYNGEE. The J segment lost 5 bases and the V segment lost 3 bases, leaving 5 bases of the junction unmatched. The DNA of the CDR3 is TGTGCCAGCAGCGAGGGACTAGCGGGGAGTCACGAGCAGTACTTC. Translation gives CASSEGLAGSHEQYF.

This clonotype was seen many times. V usage is TRBV18 and J usage is TRBJ2-3; 10 nucleotides agree with TRBD2. Germline V gives CDR1 KGHSH, CDR2 LQKENI. V was pared by 6 bases and J by 2 bases, with 8 bases of the junction left unmatched. CDR3 length: 16 amino acids. CDR3 nucleotide sequence: TGTGCCAGCTCCCCGGTTAGCGGGGGGCTCACAGATACGCAGTATTTT. Translating it yields CASSPVSGGLTDTQYF.

V and J are TRBV6-6 and TRBJ2-3, with D possibly TRBD2 on 5 matching bases. The CDR3 totals 16 residues. Germline V gives CDR1 MNHNY, CDR2 SVGAGI (reference sequence). Deletions cut 2 bases from V and 5 bases from J, with 17 bases between. The CDR3 DNA follows: TGTGCCAGCAGTTACCCCGCTTCGGGGATCAGAGATACGCAGTATTTT. It is translated as CASSYPASGIRDTQYF.

This clonotype was detected ten times or more. This chain joins TRBV27 and TRBJ2-1, with D tentatively TRBD2 (6 bases). Trimming left V 6 bases short and J 4 bases short, with 13 bases between. This CDR3 spans 14 amino acids. The germline gives CDR1 MNHEY, CDR2 SMNVEV (reference sequence). CDR3 nucleotides: TGTGCCAGCAGCCCTTGGGGGGTTTACAATGAGCAGTTCTTC. Protein sequence: CASSPWGVYNEQFF.

This clonotype came up a few times. The rearrangement uses TRBV7-9 and TRBJ2-7, with no clear D. This CDR3 comprises 13 residues. V lost 2 bases, J lost 7 bases, and 12 bases lay in between. Germline loops: CDR1 SEHNR, CDR2 FQNEAQ (reference sequence). This chain's CDR3 is CASSLSSYEEQYF. DNA of the CDR3: TGTGCCAGCAGCTTATCATCCTACGAAGAGCAGTACTTC.

This clonotype is medium-sized (0.01 to 0.1%) by share. J is TRBJ1-5 and V is TRBV12-3 or TRBV12-4; D remains ambiguous. The CDR3 runs to 13 residues. Trimming shortened V by 6 bases and J by 4 bases, and 10 bases separated the two germline ends. CDR3 sequence (DNA): TGTGCCAGCAGCTTAAGCGGAAATCAGCCCCAGCATTTT. It codes for CASSLSGNQPQHF.

This clonotype was seen at least ten times. The chain couples TRBV28 to TRBJ1-1; possible D gene TRBD1, 5 bases. Germline V gene data show CDR1 as MDHEN and CDR2 as SYDVKM. The CDR3 has 12 amino acids. Trimming shortened V by 2 bases and J by 8 bases, and 9 bases separated the two germline ends. The CDR3 DNA follows: TGTGCCAGCAGTTTACGACAGCTCGAAGCTTTCTTT. Protein: CASSLRQLEAFF.

Many counts were recorded for this clonotype. The J gene is TRBJ1-5, the V gene TRBV7-9; possibly TRBD1 for D (6 bases). Germline-derived CDR1 and CDR2 are SEHNR and FQNEAQ (reference sequence). The germline V and J ends were trimmed by 1 base and 5 bases, with 12 bases remaining between them. The CDR3 has 15 residues. Here the CDR3 reads CASSLGSGVDQPQHF. The CDR3 DNA reads as TGTGCCAGCAGCTTAGGATCAGGGGTAGATCAGCCCCAGCATTTT.

The chain carries TRBV6-2 or TRBV6-3 and TRBJ2-7; D is possibly TRBD2 (5 bases). The CDR3 covers 14 residues. From germline, CDR1 is MNHEY and CDR2 SVGEGT. The V and J ends lost 5 bases and 5 bases respectively, with 16 bases between them. The DNA for the CDR3 is TGTGCCAGCAGTCACCCTGGGATCGGGGACGAGCAGTACTTC. It is translated as CASSHPGIGDEQYF.

The CDR3 coding sequence is TGTGCCAGCAGCTTACGAGGGGGTACAACAACTAATGAAAAACTGTTTTTT. This gives the protein CASSLRGGTTTNEKLFF. The rearrangement links TRBV11-2 to TRBJ1-4; D is perhaps TRBD1 (6 bases). Germline V gene sequence: CDR1 SGHAT, CDR2 FQNNGV. This CDR3 spans 17 amino acids. Trimming shortened V by 2 bases and J by 0 bases, and 13 bases separated the two germline ends.

The table lists this clonotype with many counts. V is TRBV6-1 and J is TRBJ2-7; the match to TRBD1 covers 9 bases. The CDR3 runs to 15 residues. V lost 2 bases, J lost 1 base, and 3 bases stayed unmatched. The V gene's germline CDR1 is MNHNS and CDR2 SASEGT. The CDR3 DNA reads as TGTGCCAGCAGTGAACCCGGGACAGGGTCCTACGAGCAGTACTTC. It encodes CASSEPGTGSYEQYF.

The chain joins TRBV7-2 to TRBJ2-2, with D perhaps TRBD2 (7 bases). Germline CDR1 and CDR2: SGHTA and FQGNSA. V dropped 1 base and J dropped 5 bases, with 11 bases sitting between them. There are 15 residues in the CDR3. The DNA of the CDR3 is TGTGCCAGCAGCTTAGGCAGGGGAGGGACCGGGGAGCTGTTTTTT. This translates into CASSLGRGGTGELFF.

This clonotype was recorded at least ten times. The chain is built from TRBV7-6 and TRBJ2-3, with 7 bases lining up with TRBD1. CDR1 is SGHVS and CDR2 is FNYEAQ in the germline V gene. This CDR3 contains 16 residues. V lost 3 bases to trimming and J lost 4 bases; unmatched junction nucleotides: 10. The CDR3, as DNA: TGTGCCAGCAGCTTGGCCGGGACAGCTGGAGCAGATACGCAGTATTTT. This translates into CASSLAGTAGADTQYF.

This clonotype was picked up a small number of times. The CDR3 loop reads CASSTPGITDTQYF. CDR3 DNA sequence: TGTGCCAGTAGTACCCCCGGGATTACAGATACGCAGTATTTT. The chain links TRBV19 to TRBJ2-3, with D perhaps matching TRBD2 (5 bases). The CDR3 consists of 14 residues. Trimming cost V 4 bases and J 3 bases, with 11 bases left between them. Germline V lookup: CDR1 LNHDA, CDR2 SQIVND (reference sequence).

This clonotype was seen many times. The chain joins TRBV7-9 to TRBJ1-2; 7 nucleotides agree with TRBD1. J gave up 1 base and V 5 bases, and 7 bases lay outside the gene matches. The CDR3 has 15 residues. The germline CDR1 and CDR2 sequences are SEHNR and FQNEAQ (reference sequence). CDR3 loop: CASSRGTANNYGYTF. CDR3 nucleotides: TGTGCCAGCAGCAGGGGGACAGCTAATAACTATGGCTACACCTTC. The full variable domain, rest sourced from reference TRBV7-9 and TRBJ1-2, is DTGVSQNPRHKITKRGQNVTFRCDPISEHNRLYWYRQTLGQGPEFLTYFQNEAQLEKSRLLSDRFSAERPKGSFSTLEIQRTEQGDSAMYLCASSRGTANNYGYTFGSGTRLTVV.

This clonotype was counted ten times or more. The chain links TRBV2 to TRBJ1-3; D gene uncertain. The CDR3 runs 14 residues. Deletions cut 9 bases from V and 0 bases from J, with 12 bases between. Looked up from germline, CDR1 is SNHLY and CDR2 is FYNNEI. As DNA, the CDR3 is TGTGCCAGTGAACAGCCTCTCTCTGGAAACACCATATATTTT. Its translation is CASEQPLSGNTIYF.